These 18 T cell receptor beta chains share one sample of origin, sequenced in a study of regulatory T cells in long-lasting Graves disease. Noted time point: newly diagnosed GD, antithyroid drugs for less than 3 months. The TCR library used RNA extracted from PBMCs. Libraries of TCR beta came from iRepertoire HTBI primers plus Arm-PCR of CDR3 regions. One entry per CDR3 protein results from TCRdb running MiXCR on the multiplex PCR reads. The sample records around 400,000 distinct CDR3 sequences, 15% to 19% being singletons. The material sequenced was peripheral blood mononuclear cells (PBMCs), taken at new diagnosis, from a patient treated with antithyroid drugs. The receptors come from a female donor with Graves disease.

This clonotype appeared many times. The J gene is TRBJ2-1, the V gene TRBV7-3; the match to TRBD1 covers 9 bases. The CDR3 loop spans 13 amino acids. CDR1 is SGHTA, CDR2 FQGTGA, per germline. After removal of 3 bases from V and 7 bases from J, the junction contained 1 base not matched to a gene. The CDR3 region is CASSFGQGNEQFF. The CDR3 coding sequence is TGTGCCAGCAGCTTTGGACAGGGGAATGAGCAGTTCTTC.

The J gene is TRBJ1-6, the V gene TRBV7-2; D is ambiguous. The CDR3 is made up of 14 amino acids. The ends were cut back, 4 bases at V and 11 bases at J, with 15 bases in the middle. CDR1 and CDR2 from the germline V gene are SGHTA and FQGNSA. CDR3 amino acids: CASSSRAAGTPLHF. CDR3 sequence (DNA): TGTGCCAGCAGCTCCCGGGCCGCGGGGACACCCCTCCACTTT.

The table lists this clonotype with many counts. The V call is TRBV6-1, the J call TRBJ2-1, with TRBD1 matching over 10 bases. This CDR3 spans 15 amino acids. The V and J ends lost 8 bases and 5 bases, in that order; junction bases with no gene match: 9. Germline V gene data show CDR1 as MNHNS and CDR2 as SASEGT. The CDR3 DNA follows: TGTGCCAGCGAGGCACCGGGACAGGGGAACAATGAGCAGTTCTTC. Its protein is CASEAPGQGNNEQFF.

This clonotype has only a few counts. One end of the junction is discordant with germline, which a read error may explain. The chain has TRBV11-2 and TRBJ2-4, with 8 bases that match TRBD1. Germline V gene data show CDR1 as SGHAT and CDR2 as FQNNGV. The CDR3 covers 16 residues. For the CDR3, the DNA is TGTGACAGCAGCCTGACAGGGGTTTGGGGCAAAAACATTCAGTACTTC. The encoded protein is CDSSLTGVWGKNIQYF.

The V and J genes are TRBV19 and TRBJ2-2, with 7 bases aligning to TRBD1. This CDR3 comprises 13 residues. The germline CDR1 and CDR2 sequences are LNHDA and SQIVND (reference sequence). Trimming took 6 bases from V and 5 from J; bases not matched to a gene: 3. CDR3 nucleotide sequence: TGTGCCAGTAGACACAGGGGTACCGGGGAGCTGTTTTTT. Its translation is CASRHRGTGELFF.

This clonotype was counted ten times or more. The chain couples TRBV7-9 to TRBJ1-4; D unresolved. The CDR3 extends over 15 amino acids. Germline CDR1 reads SEHNR; CDR2 reads FQNEAQ (reference sequence). V dropped 1 base and J dropped 5 bases, with 11 bases sitting between them. The CDR3 DNA follows: TGTGCCAGCAGCTTAGGTTCCGCTCTCAATGAAAAACTGTTTTTT. Amino acids: CASSLGSALNEKLFF.

This chain joins TRBV7-9 and TRBJ1-1; 9 bases line up with TRBD1. The CDR3 sequence is 14 residues long. Germline V CDR1 and CDR2: SEHNR, FQNEAQ (reference sequence). The ends lost 7 bases at V and 2 bases at J; junction bases unmatched: 5. CDR3 DNA sequence: TGTGCCAGCATCCAGGGACAGGGCAACACTGAAGCTTTCTTT. Amino acid sequence: CASIQGQGNTEAFF.

This clonotype was seen repeatedly, ten times or more. V and J are TRBV20-1 and TRBJ1-6; D gene uncertain. Deletions cut 3 bases from V and 9 bases from J, with 12 bases between. Germline CDR1 is DFQATT and CDR2 is SNEGSKA (reference sequence). The CDR3 totals 13 residues. CDR3 sequence (DNA): TGCAGTGCTAGGTCGGAGGGTGGTTCACCCCTCCACTTT. Residues: CSARSEGGSPLHF.

This clonotype showed up just a few times. J is TRBJ2-3 and V is TRBV12-3 or TRBV12-4; TRBD2 matches 9 bases. The J call may be incorrect, as the DNA end agrees better with TRBJ2-5. The CDR3 consists of 19 residues. The CDR3 coding sequence is TGTGCCAGCAGTCCGACGGGAGGGTCCTCCGGGACTAGCTTCATGGCCCAGTACTTC. Its protein product is CASSPTGGSSGTSFMAQYF.

This clonotype was observed at least ten times. The rearrangement links TRBV30 to TRBJ2-1; D may correspond to TRBD1 or TRBD2 (5 bases each). Trimming stripped 3 bases from V and 9 bases from J, with 12 bases between. The CDR3 has 12 amino acids. CDR1 GTSNPN and CDR2 SVGIG come from the germline V gene (reference sequence). The CDR3 protein is CAWRVPGTEQFF. In nucleotides, the CDR3 is TGTGCCTGGAGGGTTCCGGGGACTGAGCAGTTCTTC. Variable domain in full (rest from reference TRBV30 and TRBJ2-1): SQTIHQWPATLVQPVGSPLSLECTVEGTSNPNLYWYRQAAGRGLQLLFYSVGIGQISSEVPQNLSASRPQDRQFILSSKKLLLSDSGFYLCAWRVPGTEQFFGPGTRLTVL.

The V call is TRBV29-1, the J call TRBJ1-1; no definite D call. Trimming left V 2 bases short and J 3 bases short, with 13 bases between. Germline V lookup: CDR1 SQVTM, CDR2 ANQGSEA. The CDR3 is 14 amino acids. CDR3 residues: CSVEPATLYTEAFF. The CDR3 bases are TGCAGCGTTGAACCCGCAACTTTGTACACTGAAGCTTTCTTT.

Of note for this clonotype: A single base separates this from a much larger clone, so it may be a read error. The rearrangement joins TRBV24-1 to TRBJ2-3, with 7 bases fitting TRBD1. The germline gives CDR1 KGHDR, CDR2 SFDVKD. The CDR3 contains 13 residues. CDR3 in amino acids: CGTSDETGDTQYF. The CDR3 nucleotides read TGTGGCACCAGTGATGAGACAGGGGATACGCAGTATTTT.

There are many counts of this clonotype. The chain has TRBV20-1 and TRBJ1-5; TRBD1 might be the D (5 bases). Trimming cost V 2 bases and J 2 bases, with 13 bases left between them. From germline, CDR1 is DFQATT and CDR2 SNEGSKA (reference sequence). This CDR3 spans 15 amino acids. CDR3 nucleotides: TGCAGTGCTAGACAGGGTGACTTTCGCAATCAGCCCCAGCATTTT. Protein sequence: CSARQGDFRNQPQHF.

Many counts were recorded for this clonotype. The V gene is TRBV27, the J gene TRBJ2-4; D remains unclear. V lost 0 bases to trimming and J lost 2 bases, with 14 bases between them. CDR3 length: 17 residues. Germline CDR1 and CDR2: MNHEY and SMNVEV (reference sequence). The CDR3 is CASSLSQYLASKNIQYF. CDR3 in DNA: TGTGCCAGCAGTTTATCGCAGTATCTCGCCTCCAAAAACATTCAGTACTTC.

This clonotype was counted ten times or more. The chain links TRBV28 to TRBJ2-1, with 8 bases aligning to TRBD1. Germline trimming cut 7 bases from V and 4 bases from J; bases unmatched to any gene: 6. The CDR3 consists of 14 residues. The V gene's germline CDR1 is MDHEN and CDR2 SYDVKM. CDR3 region: CASIPGQAYNEQFF. CDR3 DNA: TGTGCCAGCATCCCGGGACAGGCATACAATGAGCAGTTCTTC.

This clonotype was observed many times. This chain uses TRBV5-6 with TRBJ2-7; D remains ambiguous. The CDR3 extends over 13 amino acids. The germline gives CDR1 SGHDT, CDR2 YYEEEE. V lost 4 bases, J lost 4 bases, and 12 bases lay in between. Here the CDR3 DNA reads TGTGCCAGCAGCGCCTTGGGTACTTACGAGCAGTACTTC. The encoded protein is CASSALGTYEQYF. The whole variable domain, remainder taken from reference TRBV5-6 and TRBJ2-7, is DAGVTQSPTHLIKTRGQQVTLRCSPKSGHDTVSWYQQALGQGPQFIFQYYEEEERQRGNFPDRFSGHQFPNYSSELNVNALLLGDSALYLCASSALGTYEQYFGPGTRLTVT.

This clonotype has ten or more counts. The chain joins TRBV11-2 to TRBJ1-1; TRBD1 is a possible D gene (5 bases). Deletions cut 5 bases from V and 1 base from J, with 14 bases between. CDR1 and CDR2 from the germline V gene are SGHAT and FQNNGV. The CDR3 runs to 15 residues. DNA for the CDR3: TGTGCCAGCAGCCCCCTGACGGGGCGGAACACTGAAGCTTTCTTT. Translated, it gives CASSPLTGRNTEAFF.

This clonotype was counted at least ten times. V gene TRBV12-3 or TRBV12-4 combines with J gene TRBJ1-1, with D unresolved. The CDR3 is made up of 12 amino acids. V lost 3 bases and J 10 bases, leaving 12 bases between the germline ends. The DNA of the CDR3 is TGTGCCAGCAGTTTCGGGATAGGTGGAGCTTTCTTT. Translated: CASSFGIGGAFF.